This is a list of T cell receptor beta chains from one sample in a study of patients and donors after allogeneic stem cell transplantation. In TCRdb, the RT-PCR reads were re-called with MiXCR into one record per CDR3 protein. The profile shows 190,000 or so distinct CDR3 sequences, roughly 40% of them singletons. The material sequenced was blood, either unsorted or a sorted T cell fraction (not recorded which). These receptors were taken from a human donor who was either an allogeneic HSCT recipient or a stem cell or donor lymphocyte infusion donor (not recorded which). It is not recorded whose cells these are; they may come from a transplant donor. CDR3s include the opening cysteine and the closing phenylalanine or tryptophan. A D gene is named only where the DNA matches it firmly. The size entry is marked missing in some rows and otherwise reads once, few, many or a size class.

v_gene: TRBV7-3; d_gene: NA; abundance: NA; j_gene: TRBJ2-1; CDR3nt: TGTGCCAGCAGCTTAGTGAGCGGGCCGATCAATGAGCAGTTCTTC; CDR3aa: CASSLVSGPINEQFF
v_gene: TRBV7-9; d_gene: NA; abundance: NA; j_gene: TRBJ1-2; CDR3nt: TGTGCCAGCAGCTTATTCAGCGGAGCTAACTATGGCTACACCTTC; CDR3aa: CASSLFSGANYGYTF
v_gene: TRBV7-6; d_gene: NA; abundance: few; j_gene: TRBJ1-3; CDR3nt: TGTGCCAGCAGCTCCCCCGGGGGTGGAGGAAACACCATATATTTT; CDR3aa: CASSSPGGGGNTIYF
v_gene: TRBV5-6; d_gene: NA; abundance: few; j_gene: TRBJ2-1; CDR3nt: TGTGCCAGCAGCTTGGTGGGGAACAATGAGCAGTTCTTC; CDR3aa: CASSLVGNNEQFF
v_gene: TRBV12-3/TRBV12-4; d_gene: TRBD2; abundance: few; j_gene: TRBJ2-5; CDR3nt: TGTGCCAGCAGTTTTGGGACTACGGAGACCCAGTACTTC; CDR3aa: CASSFGTTETQYF
v_gene: TRBV20-1; d_gene: NA; abundance: few; j_gene: TRBJ1-1; CDR3nt: TGCAGTGCTAGAAAAGGGGGCACTGAAGCTTTCTTT; CDR3aa: CSARKGGTEAFF
v_gene: TRBV5-1; d_gene: TRBD2; abundance: many; j_gene: TRBJ2-3; CDR3nt: TGCGCCAGCAGCTGGACTAGCGGGAAAGTCGAAGATACGCAGTATTTT; CDR3aa: CASSWTSGKVEDTQYF
v_gene: TRBV24-1; d_gene: NA; abundance: NA; j_gene: TRBJ1-1; CDR3nt: TGTGCCACCAGTGACAGCGGGACGGGCCAAGCTTTCTTT; CDR3aa: CATSDSGTGQAFF
v_gene: TRBV15; d_gene: TRBD1; abundance: NA; j_gene: TRBJ1-1; CDR3nt: TGTGCCACCAGCAGCCGGGACAGCCTGAACACTGAAGCTTTCTTT; CDR3aa: CATSSRDSLNTEAFF
v_gene: TRBV19; d_gene: NA; abundance: few; j_gene: TRBJ2-1; CDR3nt: TGTGCTACTTCAAGTGGGAGTTATACTGAGCAGTTCTTC; CDR3aa: CATSSGSYTEQFF
v_gene: TRBV6-6; d_gene: NA; abundance: NA; j_gene: TRBJ1-2; CDR3nt: TGTGCCAGCAGTGCCCCCTCTGGTGGCTACACCTTC; CDR3aa: CASSAPSGGYTF
v_gene: TRBV12-3/TRBV12-4; d_gene: TRBD2; abundance: few; j_gene: TRBJ2-1; CDR3nt: TGTGCCAGCAGTCGGGACTACTCCTACAATGAGCAGTTCTTC; CDR3aa: CASSRDYSYNEQFF
v_gene: TRBV6-2/TRBV6-3; d_gene: TRBD1; abundance: few; j_gene: TRBJ2-7; CDR3nt: TGTGCCAGTCGGGGACCGGGACAGCTCTACGAGCAGTACTTC; CDR3aa: CASRGPGQLYEQYF
v_gene: TRBV20-1; d_gene: NA; abundance: NA; j_gene: TRBJ2-7; CDR3nt: TGCAGTGCTAGCTTCTATAGTGACTACGAGCAGTACTTC; CDR3aa: CSASFYSDYEQYF
v_gene: TRBV7-3; d_gene: TRBD1; abundance: few; j_gene: TRBJ1-2; CDR3nt: TGTGCCAGCATCGCGACAGGGCTCTATGGCTACACCTTC; CDR3aa: CASIATGLYGYTF
v_gene: TRBV29-1; d_gene: NA; abundance: NA; j_gene: TRBJ1-2; CDR3nt: TGCAGCGTTTCGGAGGGGACCCTCTCCGGCTACACCTTC; CDR3aa: CSVSEGTLSGYTF
v_gene: TRBV29-1; d_gene: TRBD2; abundance: NA; j_gene: TRBJ2-7; CDR3nt: TGCAGCGTGACGGGACTAGCGGGCGGCTACGAGCAGTACTTC; CDR3aa: CSVTGLAGGYEQYF
v_gene: TRBV7-3; d_gene: TRBD1; abundance: NA; j_gene: TRBJ2-5; CDR3nt: TGTGCCAGCAGCCCCGGGACAGGGAGTCGCGCGGAGACCCAGTACTTC; CDR3aa: CASSPGTGSRAETQYF
v_gene: TRBV12-3/TRBV12-4; d_gene: NA; abundance: NA; j_gene: TRBJ2-7; CDR3nt: TGTGCCAGCAGTTTATACCCCTCCGAGCAGTACTTC; CDR3aa: CASSLYPSEQYF
v_gene: TRBV29-1; d_gene: NA; abundance: NA; j_gene: TRBJ1-2; CDR3nt: TGCAGCGTTGAAGTCGCCCGAGATGGCTACACCTTC; CDR3aa: CSVEVARDGYTF
v_gene: TRBV29-1; d_gene: NA; abundance: NA; j_gene: TRBJ2-3; CDR3nt: TGCAGCGTTGGGACAGGGAAGCGGGAATTAGATACGCAGTATTTT; CDR3aa: CSVGTGKRELDTQYF
v_gene: TRBV12-3/TRBV12-4; d_gene: NA; abundance: NA; j_gene: TRBJ2-1; CDR3nt: TGTGCCAGCAGTTTCCCTCTGCGGGTAAGACAACGTGAGCAGTTCTTC; CDR3aa: CASSFPLRVRQREQFF
v_gene: TRBV4-1; d_gene: TRBD2; abundance: NA; j_gene: TRBJ2-1; CDR3nt: TGCGCCAGCAGCCCCGACCTCAGCGGGAGGGCGAATGAGCAGTTCTTC; CDR3aa: CASSPDLSGRANEQFF
v_gene: TRBV5-1; d_gene: TRBD2; abundance: NA; j_gene: TRBJ2-3; CDR3nt: TGCGCCAGCAGCTTGCTTGAGACTAGCGGGAAAGATACGCAGTATTTT; CDR3aa: CASSLLETSGKDTQYF
v_gene: TRBV24-1; d_gene: TRBD2; abundance: few; j_gene: TRBJ2-2; CDR3nt: TGTGCCACCAGTGATCCCGGGACTAGCGGGGCCACCGGGGAGCTGTTTTTT; CDR3aa: CATSDPGTSGATGELFF
v_gene: TRBV7-2; d_gene: TRBD2; abundance: NA; j_gene: TRBJ2-3; CDR3nt: TGTGCCAGCAGCCCAACTAGCGGGAGTGGCACAGATACGCAGTATTTT; CDR3aa: CASSPTSGSGTDTQYF
v_gene: TRBV7-9; d_gene: NA; abundance: NA; j_gene: TRBJ2-7; CDR3nt: TGTGCCAGCAGCTTAGCTGGCCGCTACGAGCAGTACTTC; CDR3aa: CASSLAGRYEQYF
v_gene: TRBV2; d_gene: TRBD1; abundance: NA; j_gene: TRBJ1-6; CDR3nt: TGTGCCAGCAGTGCTCCGACAGGGTCCGATTCACCCCTCCACTTT; CDR3aa: CASSAPTGSDSPLHF
v_gene: TRBV20-1; d_gene: TRBD2; abundance: NA; j_gene: TRBJ2-7; CDR3nt: TGCAGTGCAACCCCCTTCCGACTAGCGGGACCCTACGAGCAGTACTTC; CDR3aa: CSATPFRLAGPYEQYF
v_gene: TRBV29-1; d_gene: NA; abundance: NA; j_gene: TRBJ1-1; CDR3nt: TGCAGCGTTTCAGGCCTGAACACTGAAGCTTTCTTT; CDR3aa: CSVSGLNTEAFF
v_gene: TRBV12-3/TRBV12-4; d_gene: TRBD1; abundance: NA; j_gene: TRBJ1-2; CDR3nt: TGTGCCAGCAGTTCGGGGGAGACAGGGGGCGTCTCGGATGGCTACACCTTC; CDR3aa: CASSSGETGGVSDGYTF
v_gene: TRBV21-1; d_gene: NA; abundance: NA; j_gene: TRBJ1-4; CDR3nt: TGTGCCGAGGCGGGCTATGAAAAACTGTTTTTT; CDR3aa: CAEAGYEKLFF
v_gene: TRBV5-1; d_gene: TRBD2; abundance: NA; j_gene: TRBJ2-1; CDR3nt: TGCGCCAGCAGCACCGATAGCGGGAGCTACAATGAGCAGTTCTTC; CDR3aa: CASSTDSGSYNEQFF
v_gene: TRBV29-1; d_gene: TRBD1; abundance: NA; j_gene: TRBJ2-7; CDR3nt: TGCAGCGCCCGACAGGGGGCTAGTGAGCAGTACTTC; CDR3aa: CSARQGASEQYF
v_gene: TRBV6-2/TRBV6-3; d_gene: NA; abundance: few; j_gene: TRBJ1-1; CDR3nt: TGTGCCAGCAGCCCCCCTAGCCGGAACACTGAAGCTTTCTTT; CDR3aa: CASSPPSRNTEAFF
v_gene: TRBV27; d_gene: NA; abundance: few; j_gene: TRBJ1-2; CDR3nt: TGTGCCAGCAGGGGACCAGGACAATCCTATGGCTACACCTTC; CDR3aa: CASRGPGQSYGYTF
v_gene: TRBV10-3; d_gene: TRBD1; abundance: few; j_gene: TRBJ2-1; CDR3nt: TGTGCCATCAGTGAGTCCGGACAGGGGAATTTCGATGAGCAGTTCTTC; CDR3aa: CAISESGQGNFDEQFF
v_gene: TRBV27; d_gene: TRBD1; abundance: NA; j_gene: TRBJ1-4; CDR3nt: TGTGCCAGCAGTTTGTCGACAGGGTCGGGCGAAAAACTGTTTTTT; CDR3aa: CASSLSTGSGEKLFF
v_gene: TRBV4-2; d_gene: NA; abundance: NA; j_gene: TRBJ2-3; CDR3nt: TGTGCCAGCAGCCAGCCCGACACAGATACGCAGTATTTT; CDR3aa: CASSQPDTDTQYF
v_gene: TRBV12-3/TRBV12-4; d_gene: TRBD2; abundance: few; j_gene: TRBJ2-4; CDR3nt: TGTGCCAGCAGTTTCTCGACTTTAGCGGGAGGAGGCAACATTCAGTACTTC; CDR3aa: CASSFSTLAGGGNIQYF
v_gene: TRBV20-1; d_gene: NA; abundance: NA; j_gene: TRBJ1-4; CDR3nt: TGCAGTGCTAGAGATCAGGGGCTTAATGAAAAACTGTTTTTT; CDR3aa: CSARDQGLNEKLFF
v_gene: TRBV24-1; d_gene: TRBD1; abundance: NA; j_gene: TRBJ1-5; CDR3nt: TGTGCCACCAGTGATCGACAGGGGGCCGTAAATCAGCCCCAGCATTTT; CDR3aa: CATSDRQGAVNQPQHF
v_gene: TRBV4-2; d_gene: NA; abundance: NA; j_gene: TRBJ2-2; CDR3nt: TGTGCCAGCAACATGGGCGGGGAGCTGTTTTTT; CDR3aa: CASNMGGELFF
v_gene: TRBV28; d_gene: NA; abundance: few; j_gene: TRBJ1-5; CDR3nt: TGTGCCAGCAGTGATGAGGGGTATATTAATCAGCCCCAGCATTTT; CDR3aa: CASSDEGYINQPQHF
v_gene: TRBV2; d_gene: TRBD1; abundance: NA; j_gene: TRBJ1-1; CDR3nt: TGTGCCAGCAGTCCGGGACAGATCCGCAAAGCTTTCTTT; CDR3aa: CASSPGQIRKAFF
v_gene: TRBV9; d_gene: TRBD2; abundance: NA; j_gene: TRBJ2-7; CDR3nt: TGTGCCAGCAGCCCGGGAGGGACGGATAGCGAGCAGTACTTC; CDR3aa: CASSPGGTDSEQYF
v_gene: TRBV6-5; d_gene: NA; abundance: NA; j_gene: TRBJ1-6; CDR3nt: TGTGCCAGCAGTTACTCATGGTCCCAGGGGCATTCACCCCTCCACTTT; CDR3aa: CASSYSWSQGHSPLHF
v_gene: TRBV7-9; d_gene: NA; abundance: few; j_gene: TRBJ1-2; CDR3nt: TGTGCCAGCAGCAGCAACGGACAAAGCTATGGCTACACCTTC; CDR3aa: CASSSNGQSYGYTF
v_gene: TRBV6-5; d_gene: TRBD2; abundance: few; j_gene: TRBJ2-7; CDR3nt: TGTGCCAGCAGGTCCCCGGGACTAGCGCCCTACGAGCAGTACTTC; CDR3aa: CASRSPGLAPYEQYF
v_gene: TRBV27; d_gene: TRBD2; abundance: NA; j_gene: TRBJ2-3; CDR3nt: TGTGCCAGCAGTTCCCGAGGACTAGTTTGGGCAGATACGCAGTATTTT; CDR3aa: CASSSRGLVWADTQYF
v_gene: TRBV7-9; d_gene: TRBD1; abundance: many; j_gene: TRBJ1-1; CDR3nt: TGTGCCAGCAGCTCGACAGGGGAAGCTTTCTTT; CDR3aa: CASSSTGEAFF
v_gene: TRBV24-1; d_gene: NA; abundance: NA; j_gene: TRBJ2-3; CDR3nt: TGTGCCACCAGTGATTTGCAGGAGGATACGCAGTATTTT; CDR3aa: CATSDLQEDTQYF